This T cell receptor (beta chain) was observed in a study of glioma-infiltrating T cells. Study-level points and caveats: Gliomas, especially low-grade, showed above-expected tissue-blood divergence; non-neoplastic patients showed below.

Amplification of TCR alpha and beta CDR3 regions from RNA used iRepertoire nested multiplex PCR. TCRdb re-derived calls from the multiplex PCR reads in MiXCR, one entry per CDR3 protein. The data hold fewer than 250,000 distinct CDR3 sequences, with approximately 30% observed a single time. The germline V gene has CDR1 SNHLY and CDR2 FYNNEI. The CDR3 has 14 residues. V shed 4 bases and J shed 2 bases, with 11 bases lying between them. Comments on this clonotype: Its antigen is unidentified.

The chain couples TRBV2 to TRBJ1-1, with TRBD1 as a possible D gene (5 bases). This receptor was taken from a human donor with low-grade glioma or glioblastoma, undergoing nonglioma brain surgery, or in good health (not recorded which). Sequencing was done on a sample of glioma tissue, nonneoplastic brain tissue, or PBMCs (not recorded which). The CDR3: CASSGRGANTEAFF. The CDR3 coding sequence is TGTGCCAGCAGTGGGCGCGGGGCCAACACTGAAGCTTTCTTT.